This TCR beta chain was obtained from a study of cytomegalovirus exposure and HLA in healthy donors. Broader study findings: A reported reduction in N-insertions relative to the roughly 700-donor mean was seen in an Asian-associated ancestry cluster in a later analysis. In a later analysis, V- and J-gene trimming of beta chains associated with a DCLRE1C missense variant, replicated independently.

In its sample, this clone was seen once. Antigen unknown. The CDR3 consists of 12 residues. Germline V gene lookup returns CDR1 SGHVS and CDR2 FNYEAQ. J gave up 3 bases and V 11 bases, and 4 bases lay outside the gene matches. A multiplex PCR was run with 60 Vbeta primers and 13 Jbeta primers. Profiled with immunoSEQ multiplex PCR; TCRdb holds only in-frame clones, not every one. The sample holds some 100,000 clones; roughly three quarters are singletons and the top ten take about 4%. This TCR was recovered from a female donor in good health and CMV-seropositive. The sample consisted of PBMCs. This sequence joins TRBV7-6 and TRBJ2-7; 10 nucleotides agree with TRBD1. The CDR3 bases are TGTGCCTCCGGGACAGGGGTCTACGAGCAGTACTTC. Translated: CASGTGVYEQYF.